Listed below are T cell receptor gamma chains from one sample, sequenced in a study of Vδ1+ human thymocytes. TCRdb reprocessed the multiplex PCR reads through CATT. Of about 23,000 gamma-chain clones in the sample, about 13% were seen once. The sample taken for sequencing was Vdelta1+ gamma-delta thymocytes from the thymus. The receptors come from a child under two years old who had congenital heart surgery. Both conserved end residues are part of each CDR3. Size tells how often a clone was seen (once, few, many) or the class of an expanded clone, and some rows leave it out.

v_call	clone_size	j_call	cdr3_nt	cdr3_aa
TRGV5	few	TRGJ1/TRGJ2	TGTGCCACCTGGGACCACAAGAGTTATAAGAAACTCTTT	CATWDHKSYKKLF
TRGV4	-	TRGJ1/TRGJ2	TGTGCCACCTGGGATGCCAATTATTATAAGAAACTCTTT	CATWDANYYKKLF
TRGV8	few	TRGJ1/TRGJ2	TGTGCCACCTGGGATTCGGATTATAAGAAACTCTTT	CATWDSDYKKLF
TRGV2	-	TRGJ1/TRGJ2	TGTGCCACCAGAGATAAGAAACTCTTT	CATRDKKLF
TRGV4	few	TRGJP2	TGTGCCGCCTGGAATGGGCCCTATAGTAGTGATTGGATCAAGACGTTT	CAAWNGPYSSDWIKTF
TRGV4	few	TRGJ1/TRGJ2	TGTGCCACCTGGGATGCCGGGTATTATTATAAGAAACTCTTT	CATWDAGYYYKKLF
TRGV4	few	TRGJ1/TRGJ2	TGTGCCACCTGGGACGGGAAGTGTAAGAAACTCTTT	CATWDGKCKKLF
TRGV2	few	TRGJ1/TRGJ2	TGTGCCACCTGGGACGGGCTCCGTTATAAGAAACTCTTT	CATWDGLRYKKLF
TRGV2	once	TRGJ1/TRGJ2	TGTGCCACCTGGGACGGGGGCGACTATTATAAGAAACTCTTT	CATWDGGDYYKKLF
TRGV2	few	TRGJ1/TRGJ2	TGTGCCACCTGGGACGGAAACCATAAGAAACTCTTT	CATWDGNHKKLF
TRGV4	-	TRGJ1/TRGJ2	TGTGCCACCTGGGATGGGCCTGATTATTATAAGAAACTCTTT	CATWDGPDYYKKLF
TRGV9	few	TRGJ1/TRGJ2	TGTGCCTTGTGGGAGGTGCAAGGATATAAGAAACTCTTT	CALWEVQGYKKLF
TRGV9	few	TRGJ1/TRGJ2	TGTGCCTTGTGGGAGATTCTCCCGAATTATTATAAGAAACTCTTT	CALWEILPNYYKKLF
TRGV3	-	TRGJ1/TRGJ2	TGTGCCACCTGGGATAGGACTACTTATAAGAAACTCTTT	CATWDRTTYKKLF
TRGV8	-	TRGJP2	TGTGCCACCTGGGATTCGATTGGTGATTGGATCAAGACGTTT	CATWDSIGDWIKTF
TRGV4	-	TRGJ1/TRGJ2	TGTGCCACCTGGACCCCCCGGAAGAAACTCTTT	CATWTPRKKLF
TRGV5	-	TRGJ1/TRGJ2	TGTGCCACCTGGGACAGGCGAGTGCACGTCAAACTCTTT	CATWDRRVHVKLF
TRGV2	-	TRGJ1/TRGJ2	TGTGCCACCTGGGACGGGAACCCCCTTGATTATTATAAGAAACTCTTT	CATWDGNPLDYYKKLF
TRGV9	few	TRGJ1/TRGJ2	TGTGCCTTGTGGGCCGACAATTATTATAAGAAACTCTTT	CALWADNYYKKLF
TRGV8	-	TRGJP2	TGTGCCACCTGGGAGTCCAGTAGTGATTGGATCAAGACGTTT	CATWESSSDWIKTF
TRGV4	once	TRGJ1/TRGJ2	TGTGCCACCTGGGATGGGTCCTATTATTATAAGAAACTCTTT	CATWDGSYYYKKLF
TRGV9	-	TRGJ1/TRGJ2	TGTGCCTTGTGGGAGGAGCCCCGCGATGAGTGCTATAAGAAACTCTTT	CALWEEPRDECYKKLF
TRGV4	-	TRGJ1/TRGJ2	TGTGCCACCTGGAATGGGCAGGGATTTCCTAGGAAACTCTTT	CATWNGQGFPRKLF
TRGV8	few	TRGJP	TGTGCCACCTGGCCTACGCAAGAGTTGGGCAAAAAAATCAAGGTATTT	CATWPTQELGKKIKVF
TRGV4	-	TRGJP	TGTGCCACCTGGGATGGGCCCATGACCGTTTCCCGTGCGGAGTTGGGCAAAAAAATCAAGGTATTT	CATWDGPMTVSRAELGKKIKVF
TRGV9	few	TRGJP	TGTGCCTTGTGGGAGTTAGAGTTGGGCAAAAAAATCCAGGTATTT	CALWELELGKKIQVF
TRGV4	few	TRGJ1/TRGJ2	TGTGCCACCTGGGCTGGCTATTATAAGAAACTCTTT	CATWAGYYKKLF
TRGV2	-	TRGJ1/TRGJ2	TGTGCCACCTGGGACAGGCGGCCTTATTATAAGAAACTCTTT	CATWDRRPYYKKLF
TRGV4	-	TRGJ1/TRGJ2	TGTGCCACCTGGGATGGGCCGGGTTATTATAAGAAACTCTTT	CATWDGPGYYKKLF
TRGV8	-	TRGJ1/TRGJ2	TGTGCCACCTGGGATAGGGGAAATTATTATAAGAAACTCTTT	CATWDRGNYYKKLF
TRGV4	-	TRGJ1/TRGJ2	TGTGCCACCTGGGATGGGGTTTATAAGAAACTCTTT	CATWDGVYKKLF